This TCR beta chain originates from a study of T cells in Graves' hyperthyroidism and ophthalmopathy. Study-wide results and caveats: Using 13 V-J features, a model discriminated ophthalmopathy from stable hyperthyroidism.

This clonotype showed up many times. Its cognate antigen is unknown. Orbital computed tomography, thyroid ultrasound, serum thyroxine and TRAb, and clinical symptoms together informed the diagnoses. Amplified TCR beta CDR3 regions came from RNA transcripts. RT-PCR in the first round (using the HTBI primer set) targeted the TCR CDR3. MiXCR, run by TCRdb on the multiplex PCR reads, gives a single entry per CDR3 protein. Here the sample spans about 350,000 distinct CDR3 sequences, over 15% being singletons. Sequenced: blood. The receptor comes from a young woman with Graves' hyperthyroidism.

Here the CDR3 reads CSASGGQNYGYTF. CDR3 sequence (DNA): TGCAGTGCCTCAGGGGGACAGAACTATGGCTACACCTTC. V and J are TRBV20-1 and TRBJ1-2; 7 bases line up with TRBD1. Germline V CDR1 and CDR2: DFQATT, SNEGSKA (reference sequence). This CDR3 is 13 amino acids long. The V gene end was trimmed by 6 bases and the J gene end by 2 bases; junction bases not matched to a gene: 6.